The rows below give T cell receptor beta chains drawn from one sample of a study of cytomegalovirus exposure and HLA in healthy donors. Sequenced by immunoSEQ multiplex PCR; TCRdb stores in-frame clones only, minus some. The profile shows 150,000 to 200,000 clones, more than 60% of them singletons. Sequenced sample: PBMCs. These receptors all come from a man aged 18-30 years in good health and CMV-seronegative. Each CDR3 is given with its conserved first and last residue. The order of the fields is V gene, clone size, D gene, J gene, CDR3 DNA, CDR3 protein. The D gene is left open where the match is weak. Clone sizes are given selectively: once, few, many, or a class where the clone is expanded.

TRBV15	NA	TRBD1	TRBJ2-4	TGTGCCACCAGCCGCCTGGGACAGCCAGTAGCCAAAAACATTCAGTACTTC	CATSRLGQPVAKNIQYF
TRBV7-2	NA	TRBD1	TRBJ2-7	TGTGCCAGCAGCGCCGGGACAGGGGCCTCCTACGAGCAGTACTTC	CASSAGTGASYEQYF
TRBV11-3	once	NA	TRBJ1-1	TGTGCCAGCAGCTCGCTCGGGACTGAAGCTTTCTTT	CASSSLGTEAFF
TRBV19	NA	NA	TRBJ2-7	TGTGCCAGTAGTCCGCGGGAATATACCTACGAGCAGTACTTC	CASSPREYTYEQYF
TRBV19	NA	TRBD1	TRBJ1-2	TGTGCCAGTAGTCTAGGACAGGGGTATGGCTACACCTTC	CASSLGQGYGYTF
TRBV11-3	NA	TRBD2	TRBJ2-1	TGTGCCAGCAGCTTAGGCGGGAGTCAAGGTATACAGTTCTTC	CASSLGGSQGIQFF
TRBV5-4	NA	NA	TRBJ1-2	TGTGCCAGCAGCCACGGAACAGTCAACTATGGCTACACCTTC	CASSHGTVNYGYTF
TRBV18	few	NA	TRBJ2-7	TGTGCCAGCTCACCAACGCAGGGTAAGGACGAGCAGTACTTC	CASSPTQGKDEQYF
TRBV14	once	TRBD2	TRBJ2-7	TGTGCCAGCAGCCAAGATCTACTAGCGGGAACTTCCGAGCAGTACTTC	CASSQDLLAGTSEQYF
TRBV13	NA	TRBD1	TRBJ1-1	TGTGCCAGCAGCGAAAGACAGGGGGCCACTGAAGCTTTCTTT	CASSERQGATEAFF
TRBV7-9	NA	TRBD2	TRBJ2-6	TGTGCCAGCAGCCAGGGACTAGCGGGGTGGGACGTCCTGACTTTC	CASSQGLAGWDVLTF
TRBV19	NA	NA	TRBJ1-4	TGTGCCAGTAGTACCGCACAACCTTTCCTAGTCCGTGCAACTAATGAAAAACTGTTTTTT	CASSTAQPFLVRATNEKLFF
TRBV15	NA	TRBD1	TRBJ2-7	TGTGCCACCAGCAGAGTAGGGACAGGGGCCTACGAGCAGTACTTC	CATSRVGTGAYEQYF
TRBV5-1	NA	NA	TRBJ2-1	TGCGCCAGCAGCTTGGCAGGGGCGGTCAATGAGCAGTTCTTC	CASSLAGAVNEQFF
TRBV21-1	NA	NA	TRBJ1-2	TGTGCCAGCAGCTTCGAGGACAGGGTTAACTATGGCTACACCTTC	CASSFEDRVNYGYTF
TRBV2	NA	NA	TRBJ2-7	TGTGCCAACAGTGAAGACACCAGCTCCTACGAGCAGTACTTC	CANSEDTSSYEQYF
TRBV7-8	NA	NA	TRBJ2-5	TGTGCCAGCAGCTTACCGCGCGTCGATCGCCAAGAGACCCAGTACTTC	CASSLPRVDRQETQYF
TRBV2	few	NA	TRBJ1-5	TGTGCCAGCAGTGTAAGAGGGTCCGGCAATCAGCCCCAGCATTTT	CASSVRGSGNQPQHF
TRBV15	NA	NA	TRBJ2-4	TGTGCCACCAGCAGAGAAGTGAGTCAAAACATTCAGTACTTC	CATSREVSQNIQYF
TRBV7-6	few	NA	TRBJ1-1	TGTGCCAGCAGCTTAGGGACAGTAGCTGAAGCTTTCTTT	CASSLGTVAEAFF
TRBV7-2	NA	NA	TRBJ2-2	TGTGCCAGCAGCTTAGTAGTGACAGGTCTCACCGGGGAGCTGTTTTTT	CASSLVVTGLTGELFF
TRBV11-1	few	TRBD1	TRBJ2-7	TGTGCCAGCAGCCCCTCAGGGGGCTCCTACGAGCAGTACTTC	CASSPSGGSYEQYF
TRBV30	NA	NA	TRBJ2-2	TGTGCCTGGAGATCCTCGGGGACCGGGGAGCTGTTTTTT	CAWRSSGTGELFF
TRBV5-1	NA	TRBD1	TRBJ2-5	TGCGCCAGCAGCAGGGGACAGGGCCAAGAGACCCAGTACTTC	CASSRGQGQETQYF
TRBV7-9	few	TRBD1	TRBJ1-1	TGTGCCAGCAGCTTAGTTGGGACAGGGCGCATGAACACTGAAGCTTTCTTT	CASSLVGTGRMNTEAFF
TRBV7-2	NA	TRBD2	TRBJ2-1	TGTGCCAGCAGCCATCACGGACTAGCGGGAGACGCTGAGCAGTTCTTC	CASSHHGLAGDAEQFF
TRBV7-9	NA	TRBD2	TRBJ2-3	TGTGCCAGCAGCTTAGGAACTATAGCGGGGGAGTACACAGATACGCAGTATTTT	CASSLGTIAGEYTDTQYF